This TCR beta chain derives from a study of T cells after yellow fever vaccination. At the level of the study: In the case of low-cell-number fractions, SMART-Seq v4 Ultra Low Input was used for preparation.

Production of TCR cDNA was by 5'RACE template switching, which also added a universal primer site and UMIs. TCRdb ran MiXCR on the 5' RACE reads and lists one entry per CDR3 protein. The sample yields hundreds of thousands of distinct CDR3 sequences, around an eighth seen once. Findings and limits, study-wide: Abundant clonotypes (contaminants from the bulk population) could be present in FACS-sorted repertoires.

Turning to this clonotype: Antigen unknown.

This clonotype was sampled from a man in his thirties or forties who received the YFV17D yellow fever vaccine. Source: PBMCs, taken on the day of the yellow fever booster vaccination.

The CDR3 sequence: CASTNGGNTEAFF. As DNA, the CDR3 is TGTGCCAGCACCAACGGGGGAAACACTGAAGCTTTCTTT. This chain uses TRBV5-4 with TRBJ1-1, with D tentatively TRBD1 (5 bases). The CDR3 contains 13 residues. With 6 bases removed from V and 2 bases from J, the gap between germline ends came to 11 bases. The V gene's germline CDR1 is SGHNT and CDR2 YYREEE (reference sequence).